The sequence of this T cell receptor (beta chain) was determined in a study of blood T cell repertoires in COVID-19. As for the study in general: PBMCs, B-cell-depleted T cells, or T cells provided the cDNA or gDNA that made up the material.

Measured with immunoSEQ multiplex PCR; TCRdb has only the in-frame clones, and not every one. The table has almost 400,000 clones, 85% to 90% seen once; the top ten hold about 1.8%. Participants reported their clinical history, and cohort assignment relied on those reports. The sequenced material came from PBMCs or T cells enriched from blood (not recorded which). The TCR originated in a woman under 40 who had recovered from COVID-19.

The CDR3 DNA reads as TGTGCCTGTCGCTCAGGGAACACTTCACCCCTCCACTTT. Protein: CACRSGNTSPLHF. This rearrangement joins TRBV30 to TRBJ1-6, with D maybe TRBD1 (5 bases). From germline, CDR1 is GTSNPN and CDR2 SVGIG (reference sequence). Trimming cost V 6 bases and J 9 bases, with 15 bases left between them. CDR3 length equals 13 residues. The variable domain in full, completed from reference TRBV30 and TRBJ1-6, reads SQTIHQWPATLVQPVGSPLSLECTVEGTSNPNLYWYRQAAGRGLQLLFYSVGIGQISSEVPQNLSASRPQDRQFILSSKKLLLSDSGFYLCACRSGNTSPLHFGNGTRLTVT.